Listed below are T cell receptor beta chains from one sample, sequenced in a study of T cell responses to AZD1222 COVID-19 vaccine. Using immunoSEQ multiplex PCR, the repertoire was profiled, and TCRdb retains in-frame clones only, with some absent. This sample has about 150,000 clones, with around 87% found just once. The starting material was peripheral blood, obtained 28 days after the second AZD1222 dose. Source of these receptors: an adult who received the AZD1222 COVID-19 vaccine. Both conserved end residues are part of each CDR3. A D gene is named only where the DNA matches it firmly. Rows may omit the clone size; those that give it use once, few, many or a size class.

v_call,j_call,clone_size,d_call,cdr3_aa,cdr3_nt
TRBV9,TRBJ2-3,once,NA,CASSRSTDTQYF,TGTGCCAGCAGCCGCTCGACAGATACGCAGTATTTT
TRBV3-1/TRBV3-2,TRBJ2-1,NA,NA,CASSLRMNNEQFF,TGTGCCAGCAGCCTCAGGATGAACAATGAGCAGTTCTTC
TRBV19,TRBJ2-7,NA,TRBD1,CASSIATGGNEQYF,TGTGCCAGTAGTATAGCGACAGGGGGCAACGAGCAGTACTTC
TRBV7-2,TRBJ2-1,NA,TRBD1,CASSLAAGQGSNEQFF,TGTGCCAGCAGCTTGGCTGCTGGACAGGGGTCCAATGAGCAGTTCTTC
TRBV6-5,TRBJ2-5,NA,TRBD1,CASRRQGTNEETQYF,TGTGCCAGCAGGAGACAGGGTACCAATGAAGAGACCCAGTACTTC
TRBV19,TRBJ1-1,NA,NA,CASSTPTRANTEAFF,TGTGCCAGTAGTACTCCGACCCGTGCGAACACTGAAGCTTTCTTT
TRBV15,TRBJ1-1,NA,NA,CATSRDLLTEAFF,TGTGCCACCAGCAGAGATCTTCTTACTGAAGCTTTCTTT
TRBV28,TRBJ1-4,NA,TRBD1,CASSIFRGGPTNEKLFF,TGTGCCAGCAGCATTTTCAGAGGGGGCCCAACTAATGAAAAACTGTTTTTT
TRBV28,TRBJ2-7,NA,TRBD1,CASSLITLGQGSNEQYF,TGTGCCAGCAGTCTTATAACCCTGGGACAGGGGTCCAACGAGCAGTACTTC
TRBV3-1/TRBV3-2,TRBJ2-2,NA,TRBD2,CASSREGRGTGELFF,TGTGCCAGCAGCCGCGAGGGGAGGGGCACCGGGGAGCTGTTTTTT
TRBV29-1,TRBJ1-1,NA,NA,CSVVSQKNTEAFF,TGCAGCGTTGTTTCACAGAAGAACACTGAAGCTTTCTTT
TRBV30,TRBJ2-5,NA,TRBD2,CAWSVSGTRGQETQYF,TGTGCCTGGAGTGTTAGCGGGACTAGAGGACAAGAGACCCAGTACTTC
TRBV27,TRBJ2-2,NA,TRBD2,CASSRGGVSRRELFF,TGTGCCAGCTCCCGGGGGGGGGTTTCTCGCCGGGAGCTGTTTTTT
TRBV3-1/TRBV3-2,TRBJ2-1,NA,NA,CASSQVGGYEQFF,TGTGCCAGCAGCCAGGTGGGAGGTTACGAGCAGTTCTTC
TRBV5-4,TRBJ2-7,once,NA,CASSLGPNVYEQYF,TGTGCCAGCAGCTTGGGACCAAACGTCTACGAGCAGTACTTC
TRBV5-4,TRBJ1-2,NA,TRBD1,CASSLRQGGVTF,TGTGCCAGCAGCTTGAGACAGGGGGGGGTCACCTTC
TRBV6-5,TRBJ2-6,NA,NA,CASTLGEAGANVLTF,TGTGCCAGCACCTTAGGGGAGGCTGGGGCCAACGTCCTGACTTTC
TRBV29-1,TRBJ1-1,NA,NA,CSVSRGLTNTEAFF,TGCAGCGTCTCCAGGGGCCTAACGAACACTGAAGCTTTCTTT
TRBV5-6,TRBJ1-2,NA,TRBD1,CASSFDRVPYGYTF,TGTGCCAGCAGCTTCGACAGGGTCCCCTATGGCTACACCTTC
TRBV28,TRBJ2-7,NA,NA,CATRNGGIGQAYEQYF,TGTGCCACACGGAATGGGGGAATAGGGCAGGCCTACGAGCAGTACTTC
TRBV24-1,TRBJ2-1,NA,NA,CATSDPHTEITGHEQFF,TGTGCCACCAGTGACCCTCATACAGAGATTACGGGCCATGAGCAGTTCTTC
TRBV2,TRBJ2-7,once,TRBD2,CASIREGSLSYEQYF,TGTGCCAGCATTCGGGAGGGCAGCCTCTCGTACGAGCAGTACTTC
TRBV9,TRBJ2-1,once,TRBD1,CASSRLPGTVNEQFF,TGTGCCAGCAGCCGACTTCCCGGGACAGTCAATGAGCAGTTCTTC
TRBV18,TRBJ1-2,NA,TRBD1,CASSPGTGDTRYTF,TGTGCCAGCTCACCTGGGACAGGGGATACTCGCTACACCTTC